What follows are 20 T cell receptor beta chains derived from one specimen sequenced in a study of OX40 agonist ivuxolimab in advanced cancers. Assay used: immunoSEQ multiplex PCR; TCRdb lists only in-frame clones, some missing. The sample comprises about 25,000 clones, around 86% of which are singletons, and 35% to 50% rests with the top ten. Sequenced here: CD4+ or CD8+ T cells sorted from blood, sampled in a trial of the OX40 agonist ivuxolimab. These receptors all stem from an adult with an advanced solid tumor such as melanoma, head and neck, liver or kidney cancer.

The chain is built from TRBV2 and TRBJ2-1; maybe TRBD1 (5 bases). CDR3 size: 12 residues. Per the germline V gene, CDR1 is SNHLY and CDR2 is FYNNEI. The germline V and J ends were trimmed by 4 bases and 4 bases, with 5 bases remaining between them. The CDR3 is CASSGTYNEQFF. In nucleotides, the CDR3 is TGTGCCAGCAGTGGGACATACAATGAGCAGTTCTTC.

By proportion, this clone is large. The chain has TRBV19 and TRBJ1-4; maybe TRBD1 (5 bases). Germline V gene data show CDR1 as LNHDA and CDR2 as SQIVND (reference sequence). Between the trimmed V and J ends, which lost 7 bases and 6 bases, there was a span of 18 bases. The CDR3 runs 15 residues. CDR3 in amino acids: CASKGSGLGHEKLFF. For the CDR3, the DNA is TGTGCCAGTAAAGGCAGTGGTCTGGGGCATGAAAAACTGTTTTTT.

A single count supports this clone. The gene calls are TRBV6-6 and TRBJ2-1; 7 positions agree with TRBD2. The J segment lost 10 bases and the V segment lost 3 bases, leaving 9 bases of the junction unmatched. The CDR3 is 14 residues long. Germline loops: CDR1 MNHNY, CDR2 SVGAGI (reference sequence). CDR3 in amino acids: CASSYQWEGREQFF. The DNA of the CDR3 is TGTGCCAGCAGTTATCAGTGGGAGGGCCGGGAGCAGTTCTTC.

The rearrangement joins TRBV19 to TRBJ1-1; D ambiguous. V gave up 10 bases and J gave up 1 base, with 13 bases separating them. CDR1 is LNHDA and CDR2 is SQIVND in the germline V gene (reference sequence). The CDR3 covers 13 residues. The CDR3 sequence: CATTYAGNTEAFF. In DNA, the CDR3 is TGTGCCACCACCTACGCGGGGAACACTGAAGCTTTCTTT.

The chain uses TRBV11-2 and TRBJ2-1; D is undetermined. CDR3 length equals 16 residues. Trimming left V 3 bases short and J 2 bases short, with 14 bases between. Germline CDR1 SGHAT, CDR2 FQNNGV. DNA of the CDR3: TGTGCCAGCAGCTTGGTGACGCCCCGGACCTACAATGAGCAGTTCTTC. Translating gives CASSLVTPRTYNEQFF.

V gene TRBV6-5 combines with J gene TRBJ2-1; TRBD2 matches 10 bases. Trimming cost V 7 bases and J 6 bases; bases outside gene matches: 6. Germline V CDR1 and CDR2: MNHEY, SVGAGI. The CDR3 is 14 residues long. CDR3 in DNA: TGTGCCAGCACCCCTAGCGGGAGTACCAATGAGCAGTTCTTC. Translating it yields CASTPSGSTNEQFF.

The chain couples TRBV5-5 to TRBJ2-3; D might be TRBD2 (5 bases). This CDR3 has 12 residues. Deletions cut 7 bases from V and 4 bases from J, with 10 bases between. Germline V gives CDR1 SGHKS, CDR2 YYEKEE (reference sequence). CDR3 in amino acids: CASGSGPDTQYF. The CDR3 DNA follows: TGTGCCAGCGGGAGTGGGCCAGATACGCAGTATTTT. Variable domain in full (rest from reference TRBV5-5 and TRBJ2-3): DAGVTQSPTHLIKTRGQQVTLRCSPISGHKSVSWYQQVLGQGPQFIFQYYEKEERGRGNFPDRFSARQFPNYSSELNVNALLLGDSALYLCASGSGPDTQYFGPGTRLTVL.

The rearrangement links TRBV19 to TRBJ2-1, with 7 bases fitting TRBD2. CDR1 LNHDA and CDR2 SQIVND come from the germline V gene (reference sequence). This CDR3 comprises 19 residues. V lost 0 bases and J lost 5; bases outside the gene matches: 16. In DNA, the CDR3 is TGTGCCAGTAGTATAGAACGAACTAGCGAAAAGGGAGTACACAATGAGCAGTTCTTC. Its translation: CASSIERTSEKGVHNEQFF. The full variable domain, completed using reference TRBV19 and TRBJ2-1, is DGGITQSPKYLFRKEGQNVTLSCEQNLNHDAMYWYRQDPGQGLRLIYYSQIVNDFQKGDIAEGYSVSREKKESFPLTVTSAQKNPTAFYLCASSIERTSEKGVHNEQFFGPGTRLTVL.

This clone rates as medium-sized. J is TRBJ1-1 and V is TRBV5-6; no firm D call. Trimming took off 2 bases at V and 0 bases at J, with 14 bases between the two ends. This CDR3 comprises 16 residues. Germline CDR1 SGHDT, CDR2 YYEEEE. Here the CDR3 reads CASSLRRVRVNTEAFF. In DNA form, the CDR3 reads TGTGCCAGCAGCTTACGGAGGGTAAGGGTGAACACTGAAGCTTTCTTT.

The V call is TRBV28, the J call TRBJ2-7, with TRBD1 matching over 8 bases. The CDR3 consists of 16 residues. V was clipped by 3 bases and J by 6 bases; unmatched bases: 13. Germline lookup yields CDR1 MDHEN and CDR2 SYDVKM. In DNA form, the CDR3 reads TGTGCCAGCAGTTTGTGGGCAGGGGGCGCGGAAGGCGAGCAGTACTTC. The encoded protein is CASSLWAGGAEGEQYF.

The rearrangement joins TRBV27 to TRBJ2-7, with D perhaps given as TRBD1 or TRBD2 (5 bases each). Germline V lookup: CDR1 MNHEY, CDR2 SMNVEV (reference sequence). Trimming pared 6 bases from V and 2 bases from J, leaving 11 bases between. The CDR3 extends over 13 amino acids. The CDR3 loop reads CASSSGRTYEQYF. The CDR3 DNA reads TGTGCCAGCAGCTCGGGACGGACCTACGAGCAGTACTTC.

J is TRBJ2-7 and V is TRBV29-1; D call uncertain. The germline V gene has CDR1 SQVTM and CDR2 ANQGSEA. V lost 4 bases to trimming and J lost 4 bases, with 17 bases between them. This CDR3 comprises 14 residues. DNA of the CDR3: TGCAGCGTTGTGAAGGTGGGAAGCCCTTACGAGCAGTACTTC. Translation: CSVVKVGSPYEQYF.

CDR3 DNA sequence: TGTGCCTGGAGTGTACGTCGGATGGAGGGCAATGAGCAGTTCTTC. Translating it yields CAWSVRRMEGNEQFF. The chain has TRBV30 and TRBJ2-1; D possibly corresponds to TRBD2 (6 bases). CDR3 length: 15 amino acids. Germline V gives CDR1 GTSNPN, CDR2 SVGIG (reference sequence). Trimming took 0 bases from V and 6 from J, leaving 15 bases between them. The full variable domain, completed using reference TRBV30 and TRBJ2-1, is SQTIHQWPATLVQPVGSPLSLECTVEGTSNPNLYWYRQAAGRGLQLLFYSVGIGQISSEVPQNLSASRPQDRQFILSSKKLLLSDSGFYLCAWSVRRMEGNEQFFGPGTRLTVL.

In regard to this clone: At the DNA level, this CDR3 is encoded by other sequences in the same sample as well. V gene TRBV27 combines with J gene TRBJ2-2; possibly TRBD1 or TRBD2 for D (5 bases each). Per germline, CDR1 MNHEY and CDR2 SMNVEV (reference sequence). This CDR3 has 14 amino acids. The V end was cut by 3 bases, the J end by 1 base, with 6 bases between. CDR3 bases: TGTGCCAGCAGTTTTGGGGGGAACACCGGGGAGCTGTTTTTT. This codes for CASSFGGNTGELFF.

The chain combines TRBV14 with TRBJ2-1, with D perhaps matching TRBD2 (6 bases). Germline V gene sequence: CDR1 SGHDN, CDR2 FVKESK. CDR3 length: 17 residues. Between the trimmed V and J ends, which lost 1 base and 4 bases, there was a span of 17 bases. CDR3 residues: CASSQAAVSGLYNEQFF. CDR3 in DNA: TGTGCCAGCAGCCAAGCGGCCGTTAGCGGTCTTTACAATGAGCAGTTCTTC.

The chain recombines TRBV7-6 with TRBJ2-7; a possible D gene is TRBD2 (5 bases). There are 14 residues in the CDR3. The germline V gene encodes CDR1 SGHVS and CDR2 FNYEAQ. Trimming removed 1 base from V and 0 bases from J, with 7 bases in between. The CDR3 nucleotides read TGTGCCAGCAGCTTAGGGGAGAGCTCCTACGAGCAGTACTTC. This codes for CASSLGESSYEQYF.

This chain uses TRBV27 with TRBJ1-5, with 7 bases identical to TRBD1. After removal of 5 bases from V and 4 bases from J, the junction contained 8 bases not matched to a gene. Germline CDR1 and CDR2: MNHEY and SMNVEV (reference sequence). This CDR3 is 15 amino acids long. As DNA, the CDR3 is TGTGCCAGCAGTCCGGACAGGTTAGGAAATCAGCCCCAGCATTTT. Translated, it gives CASSPDRLGNQPQHF.

The V call is TRBV19, the J call TRBJ1-1; 9 nucleotides match TRBD1. Per the germline V gene, CDR1 is LNHDA and CDR2 is SQIVND (reference sequence). Trimming removed 6 bases from V and 5 bases from J; junction bases left unmatched: 4. CDR3 length: 13 residues. This CDR3 is CASSPTGGTEAFF. The CDR3 DNA reads as TGTGCCAGTAGCCCGACAGGGGGAACTGAAGCTTTCTTT.

The chain couples TRBV27 to TRBJ2-5; D is unresolved. The J call is doubtful: the DNA matches TRBJ2-7 better. This CDR3 comprises 13 residues. Germline V gene data show CDR1 as MNHEY and CDR2 as SMNVEV (reference sequence). CDR3 sequence (DNA): TGTGCCAGCAGTTTATCCCCCCTAAGCGAGCAGTACTTC. Its translation is CASSLSPLSEQYF.

The rearrangement links TRBV28 to TRBJ2-7; the match to TRBD1 covers 10 bases. The CDR3 covers 14 residues. Germline CDR1 reads MDHEN; CDR2 reads SYDVKM. V lost 6 bases and J lost 3; bases outside the gene matches: 5. The CDR3 nucleotides are TGTGCCAGCAGCCAACGGACAGGGGGCTACGAGCAGTACTTC. This codes for CASSQRTGGYEQYF.